Presented here are 2 T cell receptor beta chains from one specimen sequenced in a study of blood T cell repertoires in COVID-19. Only in-frame clones appear in the TCRdb table, and some are missing; sequencing was by immunoSEQ multiplex PCR. This table has 500,000 or so clones, 75% to 90% appearing once. The specimen sequenced was PBMCs or T cells enriched from blood (not recorded which). The receptors derive from a woman aged 18-35 years who had recovered from COVID-19.

The gene calls are TRBV10-3 and TRBJ1-4, with D unresolved. Germline CDR1 ENHRY, CDR2 SYGVKD. The CDR3 spans 14 residues. V was cut by 6 bases and J by 3 bases, with 11 bases left in between. The CDR3 reads CAIRKNGANEKLFF. The CDR3 DNA sequence: TGTGCCATCAGGAAAAACGGAGCTAATGAAAAACTGTTTTTT.

In this sample, this clone turned up a few times. The chain couples TRBV5-4 to TRBJ1-1; 11 bases match TRBD1. J lost 4 bases, V lost 3 bases, and 8 bases had no gene match. The CDR3 runs 16 residues. CDR1 and CDR2 (germline): SGHNT, YYREEE (reference sequence). CDR3 DNA sequence: TGTGCCAGCAGCTCTGGACAGGGGGCGGCGGGCACTGAAGCTTTCTTT. Amino acid sequence: CASSSGQGAAGTEAFF.